The 30 T cell receptor beta chains in this list originate from one sample, sequenced in a study of post-analysis software for immune sequencing data (dated by TCRdb to about 2015). Points the paper makes about the study in general: Patients showed significantly higher frequencies than controls for about 5 TRBV segments, among them TRBV5-6, TRBV5-1 and TRBV20-1.

Receptor libraries were prepared by PCR. The run used an Illumina HiSeq 2500. To reduce PCR and sequencing biases, unique molecular identifiers were incorporated into the TCR beta cDNA libraries. The public sequencing data were trimmed at Q25 with fastp and processed into clonotypes with MiXCR by TCRdb, which kept only in-frame beta chains. Rows with one shared CDR3 protein collapse into an entry with the most common genes and DNA. The sample has about 760,000 distinct CDR3 sequences on record, 25% to 30% of them singletons. The ten largest clones take up roughly 0.57% of the sample. Which antigens these TCRs recognize remains unknown. The material sequenced was blood. All receptors derive from a girl between 5 and 17 years old with multiple sclerosis.

This clonotype has a count of ten or more. The rearrangement joins TRBV5-1 to TRBJ1-2; the D gene is possibly TRBD1 (5 bases). Trimming cost V 0 bases and J 6 bases, with 12 bases left between them. The CDR3 sequence is 14 residues long. Germline assignment: CDR1 SGHRS and CDR2 YFSETQ. CDR3 nucleotides: TGCGCCAGCAGCTTGGCCATGGGGGAGGATGGCTACACCTTC. This encodes CASSLAMGEDGYTF.

This clonotype was observed a few times. This rearrangement joins TRBV19 to TRBJ1-4, with D tentatively TRBD1 (6 bases). The CDR3 runs 16 residues. The V end lost 7 bases, the J end lost 2 bases, and 17 bases lay between the germline ends. Germline V gene lookup returns CDR1 LNHDA and CDR2 SQIVND (reference sequence). The CDR3 DNA reads as TGTGCCAGTACCCTCTCCGGACAGCAGACTAATGAAAAACTGTTTTTT. It codes for CASTLSGQQTNEKLFF.

As DNA, the CDR3 is TGCGCCAGCAGCCAAGATCAGGGGGAGCAGTACTTC. Its translation: CASSQDQGEQYF. The rearrangement links TRBV4-3 to TRBJ2-7, with D possibly TRBD1 on 6 matching bases. The germline CDR1 and CDR2 sequences are LGHNA and YSLEER. V lost 0 bases and J 7 bases, leaving 7 bases between the germline ends. This CDR3 comprises 12 residues.

This chain joins TRBV27 and TRBJ2-5, with D unclear. Trimming removed 8 bases at V and 2 bases at J, with 12 bases between. This CDR3 comprises 13 residues. CDR1 is MNHEY, CDR2 SMNVEV, per germline (reference sequence). CDR3 coding DNA: TGTGCCAGCGCGAGGAGAGAACAAGAGACCCAGTACTTC. It is translated as CASARREQETQYF.

In its sample, this clonotype was seen many times. The rearrangement uses TRBV6-5 and TRBJ2-7; D perhaps matches TRBD2 (7 bases). CDR3 length: 14 amino acids. Trimming took off 2 bases at V and 3 bases at J, with 11 bases between the two ends. Germline V lookup: CDR1 MNHEY, CDR2 SVGAGI. CDR3 in amino acids: CASSYGGGFYEQYF. The CDR3 DNA sequence: TGTGCCAGCAGTTACGGCGGGGGCTTCTACGAGCAGTACTTC.

About this clonotype: Sequence at one end of the junction differs from germline and may be a read error. The chain is built from TRBV7-2 and TRBJ1-5, with D possibly being TRBD1 (5 bases). CDR1 SGHTA and CDR2 FQGNSA come from the germline V gene. The CDR3 totals 14 residues. The CDR3 region is CASSLAAGNRPQHF. The CDR3 DNA reads TGTGCCAGCAGCTTAGCGGCAGGGAATCGGCCCCAGCATTTT.

This clonotype was seen at least ten times. The chain links TRBV20-1 to TRBJ2-7; D gene uncertain. The CDR3 has 10 residues. The V gene's germline CDR1 is DFQATT and CDR2 SNEGSKA (reference sequence). Trimming stripped 3 bases from V and 3 bases from J, with 3 bases between. CDR3 region: CSARSYEQYF. The CDR3 nucleotides read TGCAGTGCTAGGAGCTACGAGCAGTACTTC.

In its sample, this clonotype was seen many times. V is TRBV4-3 and J is TRBJ2-1; D not certain. Germline V CDR1 and CDR2: LGHNA, YSLEER. This CDR3 is 17 amino acids long. Trimming stripped 0 bases from V and 0 bases from J, with 12 bases between. The CDR3 bases are TGCGCCAGCAGCCAAGACCCTGGGAAGAGCTCCTACAATGAGCAGTTCTTC. The encoded protein is CASSQDPGKSSYNEQFF.

The genes are TRBV7-8 and TRBJ1-2, with TRBD1 matching 7 bases. The V gene's germline CDR1 is SGHVS and CDR2 FQNEAQ. J lost 7 bases, V lost 5 bases, and 19 bases had no gene match. The CDR3 runs 17 residues. CDR3 bases: TGTGCCAGCAGCCCGCGAGGAACAGGGGTTGTTGAATTTGGCTACACCTTC. Its protein product is CASSPRGTGVVEFGYTF.

This CDR3 is CASSPPLSSGKVGEQFF. The CDR3 nucleotides read TGTGCCAGCAGCCCCCCTTTATCTAGCGGGAAAGTCGGTGAGCAGTTCTTC. V gene TRBV3-1 combines with J gene TRBJ2-1; TRBD2 agrees at 9 bases. Unmatched junction bases numbered 16, after V lost 4 bases and J lost 9 bases. Germline V lookup: CDR1 LGHDT, CDR2 YNNKEL (reference sequence). The CDR3 length is 17 residues.

This clonotype has just a few counts. The chain recombines TRBV10-3 with TRBJ2-1; 10 nucleotides match TRBD2. V lost 6 bases, J lost 7 bases, and 6 bases stayed unmatched. Germline CDR1 ENHRY, CDR2 SYGVKD. CDR3 length: 14 residues. The CDR3: CAISPLAGLNEQFF. Here the CDR3 DNA reads TGTGCCATCAGCCCACTAGCGGGGTTGAATGAGCAGTTCTTC.

This chain uses TRBV7-2 with TRBJ2-5; D perhaps matches TRBD1 (7 bases). Germline V gene data show CDR1 as SGHTA and CDR2 as FQGNSA. The ends were cut back, 5 bases at V and 7 bases at J, with 23 bases in the middle. The CDR3 extends over 16 amino acids. The CDR3 DNA is TGTGCCAGCAGCCTCTCCGCCCCAGGGGGGTCCGGGACCCAGTACTTC. Its translation is CASSLSAPGGSGTQYF.

In regard to this clonotype: A read error may explain this, as a much larger clone is one base away. The chain uses TRBV9 and TRBJ2-1; D ambiguous. CDR3 length: 14 residues. Deletions cut 0 bases from V and 8 bases from J, with 12 bases between. Germline-derived CDR1 and CDR2 are SGDLS and YYNGEE. Here the CDR3 reads CASSVGRVWDEQFF. CDR3 bases: TGTGCCAGCAGCGTAGGCCGAGTTTGGGATGAGCAGTTCTTC.

There are a few counts of this clonotype. The gene calls are TRBV9 and TRBJ2-5; possible D gene TRBD1, 5 bases. Germline V gene lookup returns CDR1 SGDLS and CDR2 YYNGEE. CDR3 length equals 13 residues. V was shortened by 4 bases and J by 5 bases, with 12 bases between the two germline ends. The CDR3 spells CASSPQDSETQYF. The CDR3 nucleotides read TGTGCCAGCAGCCCACAGGATTCGGAGACCCAGTACTTC.

The V and J genes are TRBV5-1 and TRBJ1-6; 10 bases map to TRBD1. Trimming at V came to 3 bases and at J to 7 bases, leaving 7 bases not matched to a gene. Germline V gives CDR1 SGHRS, CDR2 YFSETQ. The CDR3 contains 16 residues. The chain's CDR3 is CASSSQPGQGNSPLHF. The CDR3 DNA sequence: TGCGCCAGCAGCTCTCAACCGGGACAGGGGAATTCACCCCTCCACTTT. Together with reference TRBV5-1 and TRBJ1-6, the CDR3 gives the full variable domain: KAGVTQTPRYLIKTRGQQVTLSCSPISGHRSVSWYQQTPGQGLQFLFEYFSETQRNKGNFPGRFSGRQFSNSRSEMNVSTLELGDSALYLCASSSQPGQGNSPLHFGNGTRLTVT.

The table lists this clonotype with a few counts. CDR3: CSARDRGHNYGYTF. The CDR3, as DNA: TGCAGTGCTAGAGACAGGGGACATAACTATGGCTACACCTTC. V gene TRBV20-1 combines with J gene TRBJ1-2, with D possibly TRBD1 on 6 matching bases. The germline V gene encodes CDR1 DFQATT and CDR2 SNEGSKA (reference sequence). CDR3 length equals 14 residues. The germline V and J ends were trimmed by 0 bases and 1 base, with 9 bases remaining between them.

The rearrangement uses TRBV7-2 and TRBJ1-4, with a weak D call TRBD1 (6 bases). Per germline, CDR1 SGHTA and CDR2 FQGNSA. CDR3 length: 16 amino acids. Trimming left V 3 bases short and J 5 bases short, with 16 bases between. As DNA, the CDR3 is TGTGCCAGCAGCTTCGCCTCGGGGCAGGGGAATGAAAAACTGTTTTTT. Translation: CASSFASGQGNEKLFF.

This chain uses TRBV20-1 with TRBJ2-1, with 11 bases aligning to TRBD2. Trimming removed 5 bases from V and 3 bases from J; junction bases left unmatched: 6. The CDR3 is 15 residues long. Germline CDR1 DFQATT, CDR2 SNEGSKA (reference sequence). In DNA form, the CDR3 reads TGCAGTGCTCTCACCGGGACTAGCGGCTACAATGAGCAGTTCTTC. Translation gives CSALTGTSGYNEQFF.

There are a few counts of this clonotype. The chain links TRBV6-1 to TRBJ1-2, with D possibly matching TRBD1 (5 bases). The germline gives CDR1 MNHNS, CDR2 SASEGT. With 6 bases removed from V and 7 bases from J, the gap between germline ends came to 6 bases. The CDR3 spans 10 residues. The CDR3 loop is CASRTAGYTF. Written as DNA, the CDR3 is TGTGCCAGCAGGACAGCTGGCTACACCTTC.

The chain uses TRBV9 and TRBJ1-1, with TRBD1 as a possible D gene (5 bases). CDR3 size: 15 residues. Trimming removed 4 bases from V and 4 bases from J, with 17 bases in between. Per germline, CDR1 SGDLS and CDR2 YYNGEE. The CDR3 DNA follows: TGTGCCAGCAGCCCCCAGACAGTATGGAGCACTGAAGCTTTCTTT. Translating gives CASSPQTVWSTEAFF. The whole variable domain, filled in from reference TRBV9 and TRBJ1-1, reads DSGVTQTPKHLITATGQRVTLRCSPRSGDLSVYWYQQSLDQGLQFLIQYYNGEERAKGNILERFSAQQFPDLHSELNLSSLELGDSALYFCASSPQTVWSTEAFFGQGTRLTVV.

This clonotype was detected a few times. The chain uses TRBV24-1 and TRBJ2-1, with 11 bases fitting TRBD2. J gave up 4 bases and V 0 bases, and 10 bases lay outside the gene matches. The CDR3 consists of 19 residues. Germline V CDR1 and CDR2: KGHDR, SFDVKD. In nucleotides, the CDR3 is TGTGCCACCAGTGATTTGTTTAGACTAGCGGGGCAACCATACAATGAGCAGTTCTTC. It specifies CATSDLFRLAGQPYNEQFF.

On this clonotype itself: A much larger clone sits a single nucleotide away, making a read error possible. The J gene is TRBJ1-2, the V gene TRBV10-3; 8 positions agree with TRBD1. The ends lost 4 bases at V and 4 bases at J; junction bases unmatched: 11. The CDR3 consists of 16 residues. Germline CDR1 and CDR2: ENHRY and SYGVKD. The CDR3 bases are TGTGCCATCAGTGCCGCGGACAGGGCTCCTGGCTATGGCTACACCTTC. Its protein is CAISAADRAPGYGYTF.

The rearrangement uses TRBV7-8 and TRBJ2-3; 9 bases match TRBD2. J gave up 6 bases and V 2 bases, and 15 bases lay outside the gene matches. CDR3 size: 18 residues. Germline-derived CDR1 and CDR2 are SGHVS and FQNEAQ. Here the CDR3 reads CASSLSGSGGRAADTQYF. The CDR3 nucleotides are TGTGCCAGCAGCTTAAGTGGTTCGGGCGGGAGGGCAGCCGATACGCAGTATTTT.

The rearrangement uses TRBV14 and TRBJ2-2, with a tentative D call TRBD1 (6 bases). The CDR3 has 16 amino acids. Trimming cost V 0 bases and J 7 bases, with 15 bases left between them. Germline V gene data show CDR1 as SGHDN and CDR2 as FVKESK. The CDR3 DNA is TGTGCCAGCAGCCAAGATCCTACAGGGTGGTTCGGGGAGCTGTTTTTT. Its translation is CASSQDPTGWFGELFF.

As for this clonotype: A much larger clone differs by one base, so this may be a read error. Because the CDR3 is missing its conserved closing phenylalanine or tryptophan, this is likely a read error. The chain combines TRBV20-1 with TRBJ2-5, with no clear D. This CDR3 contains 13 residues. V was shortened by 1 base and J by 4 bases, with 10 bases between the two germline ends. Germline loops: CDR1 DFQATT, CDR2 SNEGSKA (reference sequence). CDR3 in DNA: TGCAGTGCTAGAGCCGGATGGCGAGAGACCCAGTACGTC. Its protein is CSARAGWRETQYV.

This clonotype has a handful of counts. The chain carries TRBV7-2 and TRBJ2-3; D is unresolved. The CDR3 consists of 11 residues. Germline loops: CDR1 SGHTA, CDR2 FQGNSA. V lost 5 bases and J lost 10, with 10 bases in between. In DNA form, the CDR3 reads TGTGCCAGCAGCCCCCTCTTGGCGCAGTATTTT. Translation: CASSPLLAQYF.

This clonotype came up a few times. The chain has TRBV29-1 and TRBJ1-2, with D unclear. V shed 4 bases and J shed 4 bases, with 10 bases lying between them. CDR1 is SQVTM, CDR2 ANQGSEA, per germline. The CDR3 has 12 amino acids. The CDR3 is CSVVSRTYGYTF. CDR3 DNA: TGCAGCGTTGTAAGCAGGACCTATGGCTACACCTTC.

The V and J genes are TRBV5-1 and TRBJ2-5; 10 bases are shared with TRBD1. The CDR3 consists of 16 residues. The V gene end was trimmed by 3 bases and the J gene end by 1 base; junction bases not matched to a gene: 6. CDR1 is SGHRS, CDR2 YFSETQ, per germline. This CDR3 reads CASSWTGGASQETQYF. The CDR3 DNA sequence: TGCGCCAGCAGCTGGACAGGGGGAGCCTCCCAAGAGACCCAGTACTTC.

This clonotype occurred a few times. The gene calls are TRBV5-1 and TRBJ2-1; possibly TRBD1 for D (6 bases). CDR1 and CDR2 from the germline V gene are SGHRS and YFSETQ. This CDR3 is built from 15 residues. Between the trimmed V and J ends, which lost 0 bases and 11 bases, there was a span of 18 bases. CDR3 DNA: TGCGCCAGCAGCTTGGGGACTTCCCGCCAGGGGAAGCAGTTCTTC. Translating it yields CASSLGTSRQGKQFF.

The table lists this clonotype with a few counts. This sequence joins TRBV20-1 and TRBJ2-4; 7 positions match TRBD1. This CDR3 is 16 amino acids long. V dropped 2 bases and J dropped 5; count of bases not matched to a gene: 12. The V gene's germline CDR1 is DFQATT and CDR2 SNEGSKA (reference sequence). The CDR3 here is CSARPRTGAGQNIQYF. As DNA, the CDR3 is TGCAGTGCTAGACCTCGGACAGGAGCAGGCCAAAACATTCAGTACTTC.